Listed below are T cell receptor beta chains from one sample, sequenced in a study of CD8+CD57+ T cells in acquired aplastic anemia. TCRdb independently ran MiXCR on the reads; one entry per CDR3 protein. The repertoire holds about 270,000 distinct CDR3 sequences, with roughly three fifths as singletons. The sequenced sample was sorted CD4+, CD8+, or CD8+CD57+ T cells (not recorded which) from PBMCs. Receptors were obtained from a human donor with severe aplastic anemia or a healthy control (not recorded which). Each CDR3 is given with its conserved first and last residue. The D gene is left open where the match is weak. Clone sizes are given selectively: once, few, many, or a class where the clone is expanded.

J gene | clone size | D gene | V gene | CDR3 protein | CDR3 DNA
TRBJ2-2 | few | TRBD2 | TRBV19 | CASSMPGGSGTGELFF | TGTGCCAGTAGTATGCCGGGAGGGTCGGGCACCGGGGAGCTGTTTTTT
TRBJ2-7 | . | TRBD1 | TRBV15 | CATQPGQGLEQYF | TGTGCCACACAACCGGGACAGGGACTCGAGCAGTACTTC
TRBJ1-2 | . | . | TRBV10-3 | CAIRGEGPEGYTF | TGTGCCATCAGGGGCGAGGGACCAGAGGGCTACACCTTC
TRBJ2-1 | . | TRBD2 | TRBV7-8 | CAFRGGETYNEQFF | TGTGCCTTCCGCGGGGGGGAGACCTACAATGAGCAGTTCTTC
TRBJ2-6 | many | . | TRBV6-2/TRBV6-3 | CASREFGGRSGANVLTF | TGTGCCAGCAGGGAGTTTGGCGGCCGCTCTGGGGCCAACGTCCTGACTTTC
TRBJ2-7 | . | . | TRBV7-9 | CASSEPGASYEQYF | TGTGCCAGCAGCGAACCGGGAGCCTCCTACGAGCAGTACTTC
TRBJ2-5 | . | TRBD1 | TRBV24-1 | CATSPRDREGQETQYF | TGTGCCACCAGTCCCAGGGACAGGGAAGGCCAAGAGACCCAGTACTTC
TRBJ2-1 | many | TRBD2 | TRBV7-3 | CASSIRLAGHNEQFF | TGTGCCAGCAGCATTAGACTAGCGGGGCACAATGAGCAGTTCTTC
TRBJ2-3 | . | TRBD2 | TRBV10-3 | CAISKTSGGASGDTQYF | TGTGCCATCAGTAAGACTAGCGGGGGGGCCTCTGGAGATACGCAGTATTTT
TRBJ1-3 | many | TRBD1 | TRBV20-1 | CSAPPGQGRFSSGNTIYF | TGCAGTGCGCCGCCGGGACAGGGAAGATTTAGCTCTGGAAACACCATATATTTT
TRBJ2-5 | . | TRBD1 | TRBV5-6 | CASSQTGGLETQYF | TGTGCCAGCAGCCAGACAGGGGGCCTGGAGACCCAGTACTTC
TRBJ1-1 | few | . | TRBV19 | CASSSRGDTEAFF | TGTGCCAGTAGTTCCCGGGGGGACACTGAAGCTTTCTTT
TRBJ2-7 | . | . | TRBV6-5 | CASSQIRHEQYF | TGTGCCAGCAGTCAGATACGTCACGAGCAGTACTTC
TRBJ1-5 | . | . | TRBV7-9 | CASSLADGPQHF | TGTGCCAGCAGCTTAGCGGACGGGCCCCAGCATTTT
TRBJ2-5 | few | . | TRBV6-1 | CASSEIGGETQYF | TGTGCCAGCAGTGAAATTGGGGGTGAGACCCAGTACTTC
TRBJ2-2 | many | TRBD1 | TRBV6-5 | CASRIGTGLTGELFF | TGTGCCAGCAGGATCGGGACAGGGTTAACCGGGGAGCTGTTTTTT
TRBJ1-4 | . | . | TRBV10-3 | CAISVATNEKLFF | TGTGCCATCAGTGTTGCAACTAATGAAAAACTGTTTTTT
TRBJ1-1 | . | . | TRBV5-1 | CASSPGGTSSNTEAFF | TGCGCCAGCAGCCCTGGGGGGACATCTTCGAACACTGAAGCTTTCTTT
TRBJ2-1 | . | TRBD2 | TRBV20-1 | CSAPKGLAGTYNEQFF | TGCAGTGCCCCGAAGGGGCTAGCGGGGACGTACAATGAGCAGTTCTTC
TRBJ1-1 | . | . | TRBV7-9 | CASSLGRSVNTEAFF | TGTGCCAGCAGCTTAGGACGGTCGGTGAACACTGAAGCTTTCTTT
TRBJ1-2 | . | . | TRBV9 | CASSVAPQENYGYTF | TGTGCCAGCAGCGTAGCCCCACAGGAAAACTATGGCTACACCTTC
TRBJ1-5 | . | TRBD1 | TRBV7-9 | CASSHPPGEGADQPQHF | TGTGCCAGCAGCCACCCACCGGGAGAGGGGGCGGATCAGCCCCAGCATTTT
TRBJ1-4 | few | . | TRBV30 | CAWSVNQGRNEKLFF | TGTGCCTGGAGTGTAAATCAGGGGAGGAATGAAAAACTGTTTTTT
TRBJ1-1 | once | . | TRBV10-3 | CAVTSGQNTEAFF | TGTGCCGTGACTTCGGGACAGAACACTGAAGCTTTCTTT
TRBJ1-1 | . | . | TRBV2 | CASSDRYTEAFF | TGTGCCAGCAGTGACAGGTACACTGAAGCTTTCTTT
TRBJ2-3 | . | . | TRBV20-1 | CSARRGLSDTQYF | TGCAGTGCTAGGCGGGGCTTGTCAGATACGCAGTATTTT
TRBJ2-3 | . | TRBD2 | TRBV18 | CASSVASGGTDTQYF | TGTGCCAGCTCAGTGGCTAGCGGGGGGACAGATACGCAGTATTTT
TRBJ2-1 | many | . | TRBV7-9 | CASLDNSYNEQFF | TGTGCCAGCCTGGACAACTCCTACAATGAGCAGTTCTTC
TRBJ1-1 | . | . | TRBV5-1 | CASSLNAGVNTEAFF | TGCGCCAGCAGCTTGAATGCAGGGGTGAACACTGAAGCTTTCTTT
TRBJ2-7 | many | . | TRBV6-5 | CASSALAGRGEQYF | TGTGCCAGCAGTGCCCTCGCAGGGCGCGGCGAGCAGTACTTC
TRBJ2-1 | . | TRBD2 | TRBV20-1 | CSAREARLAQNEQFF | TGCAGTGCTAGAGAAGCGAGACTAGCGCAAAATGAGCAGTTCTTC
TRBJ1-5 | . | . | TRBV19 | CASSIGGGRNQPQHF | TGTGCCAGTAGTATAGGGGGGGGCAGGAATCAGCCCCAGCATTTT
TRBJ2-7 | . | TRBD1 | TRBV7-3 | CASSSTGTGGNEQYF | TGTGCCAGCAGCTCCACCGGGACAGGGGGCAACGAGCAGTACTTC